In its sample, the clone carrying this TCR beta chain was seen many times. Its matching antigen is unknown. Time point meaning: patch test 1, 2 weeks after DPC sensitization. This sample's treatment: therapeutic diphenylcyclopropenone sensitization with weekly scalp DPC. CDR1 and CDR2 from the germline V gene are MNHEY and SVGAGI. The CDR3 totals 11 residues. The germline V and J ends were trimmed by 8 bases and 6 bases, with 10 bases remaining between them. This entry is derived from a study of human T cells and chemical hapten exposure. Study in general: Read at 6 days, the patch tests placed 0.01% DPC on the upper back. Mainly, slight library volume differences in the pool made TCR yields vary. Findings and limits, study-wide: Those TCRs sitting above 1 in 1000 frequency stayed the same with DPC sensitization.

One entry per CDR3 protein, called by TCRdb with MiXCR from the RACE reads. The sample contains about 380,000 distinct CDR3 sequences, approximately 5.1% of which appear only once. The gene calls are TRBV6-5 and TRBJ1-1; no clear D gene. This TCR was recovered from a woman in her fifties or sixties with alopecia areata. Some clones in this sample may be carry-over from other donors' samples. The source was whole blood, collected in connection with sensitization to the hapten diphenylcyclopropenone (DPC). CDR3 loop: CASVGLAEAFF. CDR3 DNA: TGTGCCAGCGTAGGGCTCGCTGAAGCTTTCTTT.